This entry describes one T cell receptor (beta chain). This specimen belongs to a study of blood T cell repertoires in COVID-19. The wider study: The United States, Italy and Spain supplied acute and convalescent COVID-19 samples. The cDNA or gDNA used as material had been derived from T cells, B-cell-depleted T cells, or PBMCs.

In the study's own analysis: Quantification of nucleated cells was approximated via reference gene primer amplification. Clones were sequenced by immunoSEQ multiplex PCR, and TCRdb holds only the in-frame ones, with some missing. The V and J calls and the clone size are those of that table, but D and trimming were determined from the DNA. The table shows tens of thousands of clones, with almost 85% occurring only once. Sequencing was done on a sample of peripheral blood. This clonotype originated in a human donor in a cohort sampled during active COVID-19.

CDR3 amino acids: CASSLGTGREKLFF. CDR3 DNA: TGTGCCAGCAGCTTAGGGACAGGGCGCGAAAAACTGTTTTTT. The chain links TRBV11-2 to TRBJ1-4; the match to TRBD1 covers 8 bases. The CDR3 has 14 amino acids. CDR1 is SGHAT and CDR2 is FQNNGV in the germline V gene. With 1 base clipped from V and 8 bases from J, the junction kept 3 bases outside the gene matches.